This passage covers 26 T cell receptor beta chains from one sample sequenced in a study of blood T cell repertoires in COVID-19. The repertoire was sequenced with immunoSEQ multiplex PCR; TCRdb's copy has only in-frame clones and lacks some. Of approximately 300,000 clones detected, 89% appear once; the ten largest clones hold 5% to 7.5%. The specimen was peripheral blood. These receptors were collected from a man aged 18 to 30 who had recovered from COVID-19.

CDR3 residues: CAWNQGPIGSPLHF. The CDR3 DNA reads TGTGCCTGGAACCAGGGTCCTATCGGTTCACCCCTCCACTTT. The V call is TRBV30, the J call TRBJ1-6; D perhaps matches TRBD1 (5 bases). This CDR3 is built from 14 residues. Between the trimmed V and J ends, which lost 4 bases and 9 bases, there was a span of 16 bases. Per the germline V gene, CDR1 is GTSNPN and CDR2 is SVGIG (reference sequence).

This chain links TRBV6-5 with TRBJ2-5, with TRBD2 matching 9 bases. With V trimmed by 11 bases and J by 4 bases, 8 bases remained unmatched. Germline V gene sequence: CDR1 MNHEY, CDR2 SVGAGI. CDR3 length equals 13 residues. The CDR3 DNA is TGTGCCGCGACAGCGGGAGGCGGAGAGACCCAGTACTTC. As protein: CAATAGGGETQYF.

This clone was detected only a few times. Within the sample, other DNA sequences also encode this same CDR3. This chain joins TRBV3-1 (or the pseudogene TRBV3-2) and TRBJ1-6; perhaps TRBD1 as D (5 bases). The CDR3 contains 15 residues. Germline assignment: CDR1 LGHDT and CDR2 YNNKEL (reference sequence). Trimming took off 4 bases at V and 7 bases at J, with 14 bases between the two ends. This CDR3 is CASSREGQGNSPLHF. The CDR3 bases are TGTGCCAGCAGCCGGGAGGGGCAGGGAAATTCACCCCTCCACTTT.

This chain uses TRBV3-1 (or the pseudogene TRBV3-2) with TRBJ1-1, with D perhaps matching TRBD1 (5 bases). The CDR3 length is 16 residues. V lost 3 bases and J 4 bases, leaving 18 bases between the germline ends. CDR1 LGHDT and CDR2 YNNKEL come from the germline V gene (reference sequence). CDR3 sequence: CASSHLYLGLLTEAFF. The CDR3 coding sequence is TGTGCCAGCAGCCACCTCTATTTGGGGCTGCTCACTGAAGCTTTCTTT.

The chain joins TRBV4-1 to TRBJ2-5; TRBD1 is a possible D gene (6 bases). The CDR3 has 15 residues. Germline V gene data show CDR1 as MGHRA and CDR2 as YSYEKL. V shed 1 base and J shed 2 bases, with 11 bases lying between them. The CDR3 nucleotides are TGCGCCAGCAGCCAAGTAGGGACAATGCAAGAGACCCAGTACTTC. Its protein product is CASSQVGTMQETQYF.

The table lists this clone with a count of one. V usage is TRBV13 and J usage is TRBJ2-3; perhaps TRBD2 as D (5 bases). V was trimmed by 5 bases and J by 2 bases, leaving 14 bases between them. This CDR3 is built from 15 residues. Germline loops: CDR1 PRHDT, CDR2 FYEKMQ (reference sequence). CDR3 loop: CASSNKDWNTDTQYF. In DNA form, the CDR3 reads TGTGCCAGCAGCAACAAGGACTGGAACACAGATACGCAGTATTTT.

The chain carries TRBV27 and TRBJ1-6; no firm D call. V was trimmed by 5 bases and J by 3 bases, leaving 5 bases between them. The CDR3 contains 13 residues. Germline V gene data show CDR1 as MNHEY and CDR2 as SMNVEV (reference sequence). The CDR3 DNA sequence: TGTGCCAGCAGTCCCTACTATAATTCACCCCTCCACTTT. Its protein is CASSPYYNSPLHF.

This rearrangement joins TRBV28 to TRBJ2-7, with D perhaps matching TRBD1 (5 bases). CDR3 length: 14 amino acids. From germline, CDR1 is MDHEN and CDR2 SYDVKM. V lost 5 bases to trimming and J lost 4 bases, with 15 bases between them. CDR3 nucleotide sequence: TGTGCCAGCAGTACACAGGCGCCATCATACGAGCAGTACTTC. Translating gives CASSTQAPSYEQYF.

This chain joins TRBV6-5 and TRBJ2-7, with D hard to call. Germline lookup yields CDR1 MNHEY and CDR2 SVGAGI. The CDR3 is made up of 11 amino acids. The germline V and J ends were trimmed by 8 bases and 5 bases, with 10 bases remaining between them. CDR3 loop: CASEHLHEQYF. CDR3 nucleotides: TGTGCCAGCGAGCATTTACACGAGCAGTACTTC.

The V gene is TRBV9, the J gene TRBJ1-1; maybe TRBD1 (6 bases). The CDR3 loop spans 14 amino acids. Germline V lookup: CDR1 SGDLS, CDR2 YYNGEE. Trimming left V 0 bases short and J 0 bases short, with 6 bases between. This CDR3 reads CASSVGQVNTEAFF. CDR3 in DNA: TGTGCCAGCAGCGTAGGACAGGTGAACACTGAAGCTTTCTTT.

This sequence joins TRBV5-1 and TRBJ1-1, with 8 bases matching TRBD1. V shed 1 base and J 5 bases; nucleotides not matched to a gene: 13. The CDR3 spans 17 residues. Germline CDR1 is SGHRS and CDR2 is YFSETQ. The CDR3 here is CASSLRQTGVIGTEAFF. Written as DNA, the CDR3 is TGCGCCAGCAGCTTGCGACAGACAGGGGTTATAGGGACTGAAGCTTTCTTT.

V gene TRBV29-1 combines with J gene TRBJ2-7, with 8 bases matching TRBD1. The CDR3 is made up of 14 amino acids. CDR1 is SQVTM, CDR2 ANQGSEA, per germline. The V segment lost 4 bases and the J segment 0 bases; nucleotides outside the gene matches: 5. The CDR3 region has the DNA TGCAGCGTTGCAGGGGGCAGGGGCTCCTACGAGCAGTACTTC. Translating it yields CSVAGGRGSYEQYF.

The chain uses TRBV6-5 and TRBJ2-2, with D possibly being TRBD2 (7 bases). The V and J ends lost 8 bases and 5 bases respectively, with 18 bases between them. Germline loops: CDR1 MNHEY, CDR2 SVGAGI. The CDR3 spans 15 residues. CDR3 amino acids: CASSGGQGWTGELFF. The CDR3 region has the DNA TGTGCCAGCTCCGGGGGGCAGGGTTGGACCGGGGAGCTGTTTTTT.

The chain recombines TRBV9 with TRBJ2-3; 7 bases map to TRBD2. CDR1 and CDR2 (germline): SGDLS, YYNGEE. The CDR3 totals 18 residues. V was pared by 0 bases and J by 4 bases, with 14 bases of the junction left unmatched. The CDR3 bases are TGTGCCAGCAGCGTAGGGGGGGTCCGGACTAGAGGTCCAGATACGCAGTATTTT. Its protein product is CASSVGGVRTRGPDTQYF.

The J gene is TRBJ2-7, the V gene TRBV25-1, with 7 nucleotides matching TRBD2. The CDR3 consists of 11 residues. Germline assignment: CDR1 MGHDK and CDR2 SYGVNS. With V trimmed by 7 bases and J by 4 bases, 1 base remained unmatched. Written as DNA, the CDR3 is TGTGCCAGCACCGGGGGGTACGAGCAGTACTTC. Protein sequence: CASTGGYEQYF.

The chain uses TRBV14 and TRBJ1-1, with 9 positions matching TRBD1. Losses at the gene ends were 0 bases for V and 3 bases for J; bases not matched to a gene: 20. CDR1 is SGHDN, CDR2 FVKESK, per germline. This CDR3 comprises 21 residues. This CDR3 reads CASSQDGNRGRSASLYTEAFF. CDR3 in DNA: TGTGCCAGCAGCCAAGACGGGAACAGGGGGCGTTCGGCCTCGCTCTACACTGAAGCTTTCTTT.

The chain carries TRBV19 and TRBJ1-4; D remains ambiguous. CDR3 length: 18 residues. CDR1 is LNHDA, CDR2 SQIVND, per germline (reference sequence). V lost 0 bases and J 4 bases, leaving 18 bases between the germline ends. This CDR3 reads CASSIDPYRTANNEKLFF. CDR3 DNA: TGTGCCAGTAGTATAGACCCTTATCGAACAGCTAATAATGAAAAACTGTTTTTT.

This sequence joins TRBV5-8 and TRBJ2-1; 7 bases fit TRBD2. The V gene's germline CDR1 is SGHTS and CDR2 YDEGEE. V was pared by 5 bases and J by 13 bases, with 6 bases of the junction left unmatched. The CDR3 spans 11 residues. The CDR3 coding sequence is TGTGCCAGCAGTCTCCGGGGGGACCAGTTCTTC. This codes for CASSLRGDQFF.

This rearrangement joins TRBV4-2 to TRBJ2-5; a possible D gene is TRBD2 (7 bases). V lost 1 base to trimming and J lost 4 bases, with 22 bases between them. From germline, CDR1 is LGHNA and CDR2 YNFKEQ. The CDR3 extends over 18 amino acids. CDR3 in DNA: TGTGCCAGCAGCCAAGGTCCGGTGGGGGGGCCGGCTTTAGAGACCCAGTACTTC. Translated, it gives CASSQGPVGGPALETQYF.

V is TRBV14 and J is TRBJ2-5; 12 bases line up with TRBD2. The junction had 5 bases not matched to a gene; V was cut back by 4 bases and J by 5 bases. There are 15 residues in the CDR3. CDR1 is SGHDN and CDR2 is FVKESK in the germline V gene. The CDR3 DNA follows: TGTGCCAGCAGCCGACTAGCGGGGGTTAGTGAGACCCAGTACTTC. Amino acid sequence: CASSRLAGVSETQYF.

The J gene is TRBJ1-4, the V gene TRBV4-1; 7 bases fit TRBD1. V shed 2 bases and J 6 bases; nucleotides not matched to a gene: 6. CDR1 and CDR2 from the germline V gene are MGHRA and YSYEKL. The CDR3 has 15 residues. CDR3 amino acids: CASSQSDRRDEKLFF. The CDR3 DNA is TGCGCCAGCAGCCAATCGGACAGGCGAGATGAAAAACTGTTTTTT.

The rearrangement joins TRBV6-5 to TRBJ2-5, with D maybe TRBD2 (5 bases). The CDR3 is made up of 13 amino acids. Between the trimmed V and J ends, which lost 8 bases and 7 bases, there was a span of 17 bases. From germline, CDR1 is MNHEY and CDR2 SVGAGI. CDR3 nucleotide sequence: TGTGCCAGCCGGGGTATTTCGGGCCGGACCCAGTACTTC. Its protein product is CASRGISGRTQYF.

The V call is TRBV2, the J call TRBJ2-7; TRBD1 agrees at 7 bases. The junction had 2 bases not matched to a gene; V was cut back by 3 bases and J by 3 bases. Germline V gene data show CDR1 as SNHLY and CDR2 as FYNNEI. The CDR3 consists of 13 residues. CDR3 loop: CASSDGTDYEQYF. The CDR3, as DNA: TGTGCCAGCAGTGATGGGACAGACTACGAGCAGTACTTC.

The V gene is TRBV18, the J gene TRBJ2-6; D gene uncertain. This CDR3 is 16 amino acids long. V lost 5 bases, J lost 0 bases, and 11 bases lay in between. The germline V gene has CDR1 KGHSH and CDR2 LQKENI. CDR3 region: CASSSPLSSGANVLTF. For the CDR3, the DNA is TGTGCCAGCTCATCCCCCCTGAGCTCTGGGGCCAACGTCCTGACTTTC. Filled out from reference TRBV18 and TRBJ2-6, the complete variable domain reads NAGVMQNPRHLVRRRGQEARLRCSPMKGHSHVYWYRQLPEEGLKFMVYLQKENIIDESGMPKERFSAEFPKEGPSILRIQQVVRGDSAAYFCASSSPLSSGANVLTFGAGSRLTVL.

The chain joins TRBV3-1 (or the pseudogene TRBV3-2) to TRBJ2-3, with TRBD2 matching 8 bases. With V trimmed by 4 bases and J by 2 bases, 8 bases remained unmatched. From germline, CDR1 is LGHDT and CDR2 YNNKEL (reference sequence). The CDR3 is 16 amino acids. The CDR3 region has the DNA TGTGCCAGCAGCCTCAGGACTAGCCACTCCACAGATACGCAGTATTTT. It translates to CASSLRTSHSTDTQYF.

This rearrangement joins TRBV6-5 to TRBJ2-7, with D unresolved. The CDR3 consists of 12 residues. V lost 7 bases to trimming and J lost 1 base, with 8 bases between them. Germline assignment: CDR1 MNHEY and CDR2 SVGAGI. The CDR3 nucleotides read TGTGCCAGCAACTCGAGGTCCTACGAGCAGTACTTC. The encoded protein is CASNSRSYEQYF.